The present entry profiles one T cell receptor (beta chain) with its context. What it binds is unknown. The second PCR ran roughly 6 to 11 cycles with a sample-barcoded 5' primer and J-beta primers. Tags on each cDNA molecule came from a template-switch adaptor with 12 random nucleotides. TCRdb reprocessed the 5' RACE reads via MiXCR and lists one record per CDR3 protein. The table shows about 1.1 million distinct CDR3 sequences, with roughly two fifths occurring only once. Isolation recovered at least 6.5 million PBMCs from every sample. Germline loops: CDR1 SGHRS, CDR2 YFSETQ. V shed 4 bases and J 4 bases; nucleotides not matched to a gene: 7. CDR3 length: 14 amino acids. The record originates from a study of blood T cells in healthy people across ages. Regarding the study as a whole: Age brought a roughly linear fall in TCR beta diversity measured per million T cells. Changes in expanded clonotypes were possibly confounded, as the CMV status of donors was unknown.

V and J are TRBV5-1 and TRBJ2-5, with TRBD2 matching over 7 bases. Sequencing used blood. The sequence derives from a man aged 18 to 35 in good health. CDR3 DNA: TGCGCCAGCAGCCCAGCTGGGGGGGTAGAGACCCAGTACTTC. It yields the protein CASSPAGGVETQYF.